The 5 T cell receptor beta chains listed next were all sequenced from one sample in a study of identical twins. MiXCR was run by TCRdb on the 5' RACE reads, yielding one entry per CDR3 protein. The sample holds hundreds of thousands of distinct CDR3 sequences, about 20% seen once. The same data also contributed to another study, on T cells expressing NK-cell markers.

Sequencing used PBMCs. These receptors were taken from a woman under 30 in good health.

This clonotype has just a few counts. The chain uses TRBV12-3 or TRBV12-4 and TRBJ2-2; D remains ambiguous. CDR3 length: 14 amino acids. Trimming stripped 4 bases from V and 5 bases from J, with 11 bases between. The CDR3 DNA is TGTGCCAGCAGTTCCCCTCTGAGGACCGGGGAGCTGTTTTTT. It is translated as CASSSPLRTGELFF.

This chain joins TRBV12-5 and TRBJ1-5; maybe TRBD1 (5 bases). This CDR3 is built from 16 residues. Germline V gives CDR1 LGHNT, CDR2 FRNRAP. With 2 bases removed from V and 5 bases from J, the gap between germline ends came to 16 bases. CDR3 sequence reads: CASGLPNWDGHQPQHF. CDR3 coding DNA: TGTGCTAGTGGTTTGCCCAACTGGGACGGTCATCAGCCCCAGCATTTT.

This clonotype was recorded once. This chain joins TRBV7-9 and TRBJ2-3; D unclear. The V end was cut by 4 bases, the J end by 0 bases, with 14 bases between. The CDR3 covers 16 residues. From germline, CDR1 is SEHNR and CDR2 FQNEAQ (reference sequence). CDR3 residues: CASSSRTSWSTDTQYF. The CDR3 bases are TGTGCCAGCAGCTCACGGACCTCTTGGAGCACAGATACGCAGTATTTT. The variable domain in full, completed from reference TRBV7-9 and TRBJ2-3, reads DTGVSQNPRHKITKRGQNVTFRCDPISEHNRLYWYRQTLGQGPEFLTYFQNEAQLEKSRLLSDRFSAERPKGSFSTLEIQRTEQGDSAMYLCASSSRTSWSTDTQYFGPGTRLTVL.

A few counts support this clonotype. This chain connects TRBV6-2 or TRBV6-3 to TRBJ2-5, with a possible D match to TRBD2 (5 bases). CDR1 is MNHEY and CDR2 is SVGEGT in the germline V gene. The V end was cut by 5 bases, the J end by 4 bases, with 14 bases between. CDR3 length: 14 amino acids. In nucleotides, the CDR3 is TGTGCCAGCAGTGATCGAGAGGGCGGAGAGACCCAGTACTTC. This encodes CASSDREGGETQYF.

The genes are TRBV7-6 and TRBJ1-1; D uncertain. The CDR3 length is 14 residues. With 5 bases removed from V and 1 base from J, the gap between germline ends came to 11 bases. Germline V lookup: CDR1 SGHVS, CDR2 FNYEAQ. The CDR3 bases are TGTGCCAGCAGCCCGACCTATTCGAACACTGAAGCTTTCTTT. Translation gives CASSPTYSNTEAFF. Full variable domain (rest looked up from reference TRBV7-6 and TRBJ1-1): GAGVSQSPRYKVTKRGQDVALRCDPISGHVSLYWYRQALGQGPEFLTYFNYEAQQDKSGLPNDRFSAERPEGSISTLTIQRTEQRDSAMYRCASSPTYSNTEAFFGQGTRLTVV.